These 9 T cell receptor beta chains were all obtained from the same sample, sequenced in a study of blood T cell repertoires in COVID-19. Assay used: immunoSEQ multiplex PCR; TCRdb lists only in-frame clones, some missing. Of approximately 330,000 clones listed, over 80% are singletons. Sequenced sample: peripheral blood. Receptors were obtained from a man aged 30-40 years with COVID-19, enrolled during active disease.

The chain is built from TRBV19 and TRBJ2-1; D gene unclear. CDR1 LNHDA and CDR2 SQIVND come from the germline V gene (reference sequence). Deletions cut 3 bases from V and 6 bases from J, with 6 bases between. The CDR3 contains 12 residues. CDR3 sequence reads: CASSISSNEQFF. DNA of the CDR3: TGTGCCAGTAGTATCTCGAGCAATGAGCAGTTCTTC.

This sequence joins TRBV28 and TRBJ1-2, with D hard to call. V lost 3 bases, J lost 2 bases, and 13 bases lay in between. Germline lookup yields CDR1 MDHEN and CDR2 SYDVKM. The CDR3 has 15 residues. The CDR3 is CASSLGGSPNYGYTF. Written as DNA, the CDR3 is TGTGCCAGCAGTTTGGGAGGATCTCCCAACTATGGCTACACCTTC.

This clone was seen once. The gene calls are TRBV7-2 and TRBJ2-7; TRBD2 is a possible D gene (6 bases). The CDR3 spans 15 residues. Looked up from germline, CDR1 is SGHTA and CDR2 is FQGNSA. Trimming removed 5 bases from V and 3 bases from J, with 17 bases in between. CDR3 in DNA: TGTGCCAGCAGCCAAATGACCCTGGGGGGCTACGAGCAGTACTTC. This codes for CASSQMTLGGYEQYF.

This chain connects TRBV5-1 to TRBJ2-3; 11 bases fit TRBD1. The CDR3 spans 16 residues. The J segment lost 4 bases and the V segment lost 2 bases, leaving 6 bases of the junction unmatched. Germline CDR1 reads SGHRS; CDR2 reads YFSETQ. The CDR3 DNA reads TGCGCCAGCAGCTTAGGACAGGGGGCGTTCGCAGATACGCAGTATTTT. It is translated as CASSLGQGAFADTQYF.

In regard to this clone: Other DNA sequences within the sample encode an identical CDR3. The J gene is TRBJ2-7, the V gene TRBV18; D gene ambiguous. This CDR3 comprises 12 residues. Per the germline V gene, CDR1 is KGHSH and CDR2 is LQKENI. V lost 3 bases to trimming and J lost 2 bases, with 5 bases between them. CDR3: CASSPGAYEQYF. The CDR3 DNA follows: TGTGCCAGCTCACCGGGCGCCTACGAGCAGTACTTC.

The chain is built from TRBV7-3 and TRBJ1-2; 8 nucleotides match TRBD1. Trimming cost V 5 bases and J 3 bases; bases outside gene matches: 5. CDR1 SGHTA and CDR2 FQGTGA come from the germline V gene. The CDR3 is 14 residues long. In DNA form, the CDR3 reads TGTGCCAGCAGCCCCCAGGACAGGGACTATGGCTACACCTTC. Amino acids: CASSPQDRDYGYTF.

V gene TRBV9 combines with J gene TRBJ2-1; possible D gene TRBD1, 6 bases. The CDR3 length is 15 residues. From germline, CDR1 is SGDLS and CDR2 YYNGEE. Trimming left V 0 bases short and J 3 bases short, with 10 bases between. Written as DNA, the CDR3 is TGTGCCAGCAGCGTAGTACAGGGCAGCTACAATGAGCAGTTCTTC. Its translation is CASSVVQGSYNEQFF.

The V gene is TRBV18, the J gene TRBJ1-4, with 10 nucleotides matching TRBD1. V was clipped by 3 bases and J by 5 bases; unmatched bases: 3. CDR1 and CDR2 (germline): KGHSH, LQKENI. CDR3 length equals 15 residues. This chain's CDR3 is CASSPGQGRNEKLFF. The CDR3 coding sequence is TGTGCCAGCTCACCGGGACAGGGGAGAAATGAAAAACTGTTTTTT.

This clone was observed a handful of times. The chain links TRBV4-3 to TRBJ2-7; 8 bases are a match to TRBD2. Germline lookup yields CDR1 LGHNA and CDR2 YSLEER. The CDR3 sequence is 15 residues long. J gave up 2 bases and V 2 bases, and 5 bases lay outside the gene matches. CDR3 coding DNA: TGCGCCAGCAGCCAACAGCGGGGGAGCCCCTACGAGCAGTACTTC. Its protein product is CASSQQRGSPYEQYF.